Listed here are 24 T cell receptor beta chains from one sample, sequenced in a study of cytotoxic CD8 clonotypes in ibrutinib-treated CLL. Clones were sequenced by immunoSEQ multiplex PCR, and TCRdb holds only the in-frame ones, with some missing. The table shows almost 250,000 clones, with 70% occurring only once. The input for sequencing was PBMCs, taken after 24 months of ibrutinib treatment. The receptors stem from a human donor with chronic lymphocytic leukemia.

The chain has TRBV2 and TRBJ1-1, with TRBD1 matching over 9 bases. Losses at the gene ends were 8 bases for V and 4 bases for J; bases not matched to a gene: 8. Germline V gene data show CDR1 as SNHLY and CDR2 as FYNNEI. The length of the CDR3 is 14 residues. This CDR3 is CASSKTGGSTEAFF. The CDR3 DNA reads TGTGCCAGCTCGAAGACAGGGGGGAGCACTGAAGCTTTCTTT.

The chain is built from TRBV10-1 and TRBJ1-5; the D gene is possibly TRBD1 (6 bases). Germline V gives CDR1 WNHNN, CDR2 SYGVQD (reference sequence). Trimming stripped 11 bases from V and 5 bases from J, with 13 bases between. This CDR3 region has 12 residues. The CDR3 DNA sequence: TGCGCCGGGAGGGGGGCTTATCAGCCCCAGCATTTT. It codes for CAGRGAYQPQHF.

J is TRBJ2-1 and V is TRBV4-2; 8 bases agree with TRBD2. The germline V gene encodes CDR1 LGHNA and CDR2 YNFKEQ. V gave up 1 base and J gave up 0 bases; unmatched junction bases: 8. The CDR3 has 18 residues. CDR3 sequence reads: CASSQALAVLSSYNEQFF. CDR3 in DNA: TGTGCCAGCAGCCAAGCACTAGCGGTTTTAAGCTCCTACAATGAGCAGTTCTTC.

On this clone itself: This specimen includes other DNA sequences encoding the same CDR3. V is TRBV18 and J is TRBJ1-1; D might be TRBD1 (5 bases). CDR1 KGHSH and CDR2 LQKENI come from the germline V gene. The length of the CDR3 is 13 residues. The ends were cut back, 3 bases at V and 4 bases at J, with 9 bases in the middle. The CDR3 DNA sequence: TGTGCCAGCTCACCTCCCGGGGGCACTGAAGCTTTCTTT. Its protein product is CASSPPGGTEAFF.

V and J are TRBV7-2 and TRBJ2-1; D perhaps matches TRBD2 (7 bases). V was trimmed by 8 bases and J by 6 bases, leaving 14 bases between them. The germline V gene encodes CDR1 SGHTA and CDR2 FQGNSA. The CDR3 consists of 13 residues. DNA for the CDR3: TGTGCCAGCCGTCGGGGGGCTAGCAATGAGCAGTTCTTC. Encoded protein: CASRRGASNEQFF.

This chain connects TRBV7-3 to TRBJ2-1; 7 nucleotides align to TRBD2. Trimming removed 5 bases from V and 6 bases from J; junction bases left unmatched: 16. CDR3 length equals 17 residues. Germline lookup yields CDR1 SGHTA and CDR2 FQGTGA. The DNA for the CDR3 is TGTGCCAGCAGCCAACGGAGCGGCGGGAGCGAAGGCAATGAGCAGTTCTTC. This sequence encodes CASSQRSGGSEGNEQFF.

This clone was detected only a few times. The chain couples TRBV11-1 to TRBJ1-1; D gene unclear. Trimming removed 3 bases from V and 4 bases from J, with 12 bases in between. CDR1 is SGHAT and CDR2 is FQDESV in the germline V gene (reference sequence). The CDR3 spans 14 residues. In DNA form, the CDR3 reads TGTGCCAGCAGCTTTCTTCAGGAGGGCACTGAAGCTTTCTTT. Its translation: CASSFLQEGTEAFF. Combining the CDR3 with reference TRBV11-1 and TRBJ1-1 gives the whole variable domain EAEVAQSPRYKITEKSQAVAFWCDPISGHATLYWYRQILGQGPELLVQFQDESVVDDSQLPKDRFSAERLKGVDSTLKIQPAELGDSAMYLCASSFLQEGTEAFFGQGTRLTVV.

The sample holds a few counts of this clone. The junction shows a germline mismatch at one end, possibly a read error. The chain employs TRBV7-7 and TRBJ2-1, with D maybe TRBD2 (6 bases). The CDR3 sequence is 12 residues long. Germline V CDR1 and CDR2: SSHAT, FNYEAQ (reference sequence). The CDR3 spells CASSLAGGEQFF. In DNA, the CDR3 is TGTGCTAGCAGCTTAGCCGGGGGTGAGCAGTTCTTC.

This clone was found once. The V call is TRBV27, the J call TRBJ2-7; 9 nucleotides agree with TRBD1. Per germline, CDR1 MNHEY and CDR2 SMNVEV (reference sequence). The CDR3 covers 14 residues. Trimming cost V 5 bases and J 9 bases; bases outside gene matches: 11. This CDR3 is CASSRRDRVGGQYF. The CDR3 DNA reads TGTGCCAGCAGTAGGCGGGACAGGGTAGGGGGGCAGTACTTC.

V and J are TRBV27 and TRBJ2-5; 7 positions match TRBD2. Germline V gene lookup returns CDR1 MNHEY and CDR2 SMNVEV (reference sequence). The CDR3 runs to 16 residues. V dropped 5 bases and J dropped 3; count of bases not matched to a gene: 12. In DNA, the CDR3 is TGTGCCAGCAGTCCCCGGGGGGAAAGCGGGGAAGAGACCCAGTACTTC. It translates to CASSPRGESGEETQYF.

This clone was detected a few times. The CDR3 spells CASSLRLAESNEQFF. The DNA of the CDR3 is TGTGCCAGCAGCTTAAGACTAGCGGAGTCCAATGAGCAGTTCTTC. The rearrangement joins TRBV7-9 to TRBJ2-1; the match to TRBD2 covers 9 bases. The trim removed 2 bases at V and 6 bases at J, leaving 5 bases unmatched. The CDR3 spans 15 residues. From germline, CDR1 is SEHNR and CDR2 FQNEAQ (reference sequence). Supplemented by reference TRBV7-9 and TRBJ2-1, the full variable domain reads DTGVSQNPRHKITKRGQNVTFRCDPISEHNRLYWYRQTLGQGPEFLTYFQNEAQLEKSRLLSDRFSAERPKGSFSTLEIQRTEQGDSAMYLCASSLRLAESNEQFFGPGTRLTVL.

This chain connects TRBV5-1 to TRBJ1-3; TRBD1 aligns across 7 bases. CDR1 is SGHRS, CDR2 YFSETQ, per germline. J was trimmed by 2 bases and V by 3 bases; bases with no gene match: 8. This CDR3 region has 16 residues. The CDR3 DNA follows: TGCGCCAGCAGCTCGGGACAGTCGTTAGCTGGAAACACCATATATTTT. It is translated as CASSSGQSLAGNTIYF.

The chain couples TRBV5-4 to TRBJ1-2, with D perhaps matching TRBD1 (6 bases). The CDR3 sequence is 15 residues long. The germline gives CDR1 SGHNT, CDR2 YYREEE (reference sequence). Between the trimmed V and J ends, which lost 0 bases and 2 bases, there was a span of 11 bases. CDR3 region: CASSLGTAANYGYTF. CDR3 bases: TGTGCCAGCAGCTTGGGGACAGCTGCCAACTATGGCTACACCTTC.

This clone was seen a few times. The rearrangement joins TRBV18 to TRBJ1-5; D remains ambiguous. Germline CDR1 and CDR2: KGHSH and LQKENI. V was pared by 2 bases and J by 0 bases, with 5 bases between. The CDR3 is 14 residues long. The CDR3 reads CASSPGGSNQPQHF. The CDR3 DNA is TGTGCCAGCTCACCAGGTGGTAGCAATCAGCCCCAGCATTTT.

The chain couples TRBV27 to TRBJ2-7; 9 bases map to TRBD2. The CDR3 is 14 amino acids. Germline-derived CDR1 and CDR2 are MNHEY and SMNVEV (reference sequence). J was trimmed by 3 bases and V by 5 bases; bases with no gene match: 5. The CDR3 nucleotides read TGTGCCAGCAGTCTGGGACTAGCCGACTACGAGCAGTACTTC. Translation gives CASSLGLADYEQYF.

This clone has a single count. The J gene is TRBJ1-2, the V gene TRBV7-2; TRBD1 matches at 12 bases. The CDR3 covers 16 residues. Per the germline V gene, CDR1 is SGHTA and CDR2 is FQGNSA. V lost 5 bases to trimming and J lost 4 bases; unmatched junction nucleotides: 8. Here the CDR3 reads CASSPGDRGPSYGYTF. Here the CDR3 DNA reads TGTGCCAGCAGCCCCGGGGACAGGGGGCCAAGCTATGGCTACACCTTC.

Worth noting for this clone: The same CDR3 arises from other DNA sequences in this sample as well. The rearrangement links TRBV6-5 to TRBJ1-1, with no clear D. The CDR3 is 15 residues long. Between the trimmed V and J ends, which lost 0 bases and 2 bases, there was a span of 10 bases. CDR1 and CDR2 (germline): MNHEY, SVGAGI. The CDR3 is CASSYSTRGNTEAFF. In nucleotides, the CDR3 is TGTGCCAGCAGTTACTCGACGAGAGGAAACACTGAAGCTTTCTTT.

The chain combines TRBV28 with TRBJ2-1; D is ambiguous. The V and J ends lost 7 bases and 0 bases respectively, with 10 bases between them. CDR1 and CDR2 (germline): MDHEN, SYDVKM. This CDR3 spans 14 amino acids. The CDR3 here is CASTPPGSYNEQFF. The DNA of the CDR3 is TGTGCCAGCACCCCCCCAGGCTCCTACAATGAGCAGTTCTTC.

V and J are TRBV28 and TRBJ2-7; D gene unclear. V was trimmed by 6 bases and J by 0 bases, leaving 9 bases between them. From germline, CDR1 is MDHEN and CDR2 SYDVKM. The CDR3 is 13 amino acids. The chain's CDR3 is CASSGRNSYEQYF. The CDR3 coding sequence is TGTGCCAGCAGCGGACGGAACTCCTACGAGCAGTACTTC. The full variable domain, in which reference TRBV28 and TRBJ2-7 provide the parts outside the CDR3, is DVKVTQSSRYLVKRTGEKVFLECVQDMDHENMFWYRQDPGLGLRLIYFSYDVKMKEKGDIPEGYSVSREKKERFSLILESASTNQTSMYLCASSGRNSYEQYFGPGTRLTVT.

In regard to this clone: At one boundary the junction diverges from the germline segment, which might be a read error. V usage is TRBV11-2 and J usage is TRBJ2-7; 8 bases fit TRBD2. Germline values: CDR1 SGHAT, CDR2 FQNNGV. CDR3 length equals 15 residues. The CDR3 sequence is CASILSGRYSYEQYF. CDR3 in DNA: TGTGCCAGCATCTTAAGCGGGAGATATAGTTACGAGCAGTACTTC.

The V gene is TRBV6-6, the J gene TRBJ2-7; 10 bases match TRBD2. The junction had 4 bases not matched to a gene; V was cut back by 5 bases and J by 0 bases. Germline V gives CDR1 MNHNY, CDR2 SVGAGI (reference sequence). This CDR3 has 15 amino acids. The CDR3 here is CASSRSSGSSYEQYF. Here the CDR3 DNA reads TGTGCCAGCAGTCGATCTAGCGGGAGCTCCTACGAGCAGTACTTC.

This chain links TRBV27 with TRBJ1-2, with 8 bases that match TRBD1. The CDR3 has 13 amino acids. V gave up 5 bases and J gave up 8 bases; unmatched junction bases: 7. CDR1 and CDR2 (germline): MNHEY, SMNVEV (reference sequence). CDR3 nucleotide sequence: TGTGCCAGCAGTCCGTCGACAGGGGACGGCTACACCTTC. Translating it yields CASSPSTGDGYTF.

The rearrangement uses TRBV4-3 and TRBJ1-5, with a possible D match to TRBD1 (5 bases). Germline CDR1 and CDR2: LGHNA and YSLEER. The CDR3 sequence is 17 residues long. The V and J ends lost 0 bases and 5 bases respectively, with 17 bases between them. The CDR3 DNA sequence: TGCGCCAGCAGCCAAGATCACGGGGACCCCCGGGATCAGCCCCAGCATTTT. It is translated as CASSQDHGDPRDQPQHF.

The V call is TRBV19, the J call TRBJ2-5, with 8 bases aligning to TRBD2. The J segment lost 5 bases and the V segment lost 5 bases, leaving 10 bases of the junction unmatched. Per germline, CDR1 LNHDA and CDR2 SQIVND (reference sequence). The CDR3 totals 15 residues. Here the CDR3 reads CASSPLHVAGETQYF. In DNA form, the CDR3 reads TGTGCCAGTAGTCCATTACATGTAGCGGGGGAGACCCAGTACTTC.